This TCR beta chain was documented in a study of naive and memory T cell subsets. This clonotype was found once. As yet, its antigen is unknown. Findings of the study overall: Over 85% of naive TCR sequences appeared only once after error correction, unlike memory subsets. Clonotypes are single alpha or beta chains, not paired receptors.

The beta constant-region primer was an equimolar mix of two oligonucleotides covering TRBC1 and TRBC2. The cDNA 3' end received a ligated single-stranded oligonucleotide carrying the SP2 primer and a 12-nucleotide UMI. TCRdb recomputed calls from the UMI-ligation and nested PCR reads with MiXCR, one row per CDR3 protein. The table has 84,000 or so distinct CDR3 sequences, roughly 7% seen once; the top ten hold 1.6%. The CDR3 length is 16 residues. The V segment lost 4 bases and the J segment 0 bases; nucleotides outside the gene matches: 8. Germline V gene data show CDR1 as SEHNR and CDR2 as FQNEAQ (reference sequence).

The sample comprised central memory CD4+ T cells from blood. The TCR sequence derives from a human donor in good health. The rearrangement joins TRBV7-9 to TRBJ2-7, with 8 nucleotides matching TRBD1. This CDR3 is CASSSLTGASSYEQYF. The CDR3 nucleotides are TGTGCCAGCAGCTCCCTGACAGGGGCCAGCTCCTACGAGCAGTACTTC. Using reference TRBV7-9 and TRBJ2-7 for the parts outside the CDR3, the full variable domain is DTGVSQNPRHKITKRGQNVTFRCDPISEHNRLYWYRQTLGQGPEFLTYFQNEAQLEKSRLLSDRFSAERPKGSFSTLEIQRTEQGDSAMYLCASSSLTGASSYEQYFGPGTRLTVT.